The clone carrying this T cell receptor beta chain was observed at least ten times. The antigen remains unidentified. An end of the junction does not agree with germline; a read error may underlie this. Sequencing involved patients with CD8+CD57+ cell expansion previously shown by flow cytometry. All patients were therapy-naive when blood was sampled. This specimen comes from a study of CD8+CD57+ T cells in acquired aplastic anemia. Across the study: The sorted CD4+ and CD8+ cells yielded an average approximately 3.2 ug of DNA. Study results and caveats: Patients and controls shared just under 30 CD8+ CDR3 sequences, highly expressed in patients. Any difference that existed in CD8+ Simpson's diversity between patients and controls was not significant.

The CDR3 contains 14 residues. Germline CDR1 and CDR2: SGHVS and FQNEAQ. TCR beta VDJ combinations and CDR3 sequences were profiled from genomic DNA. TCRdb re-analysed the reads in MiXCR, keeping a single row per CDR3 protein. Of 200,000 to 300,000 distinct CDR3 sequences in the sample, 82% were seen once. Sequences were obtained from sorted CD4+, CD8+, or CD8+CD57+ T cells (not recorded which) from PBMCs. V and J are TRBV7-8 and TRBJ2-3; TRBD1 agrees at 7 bases. This TCR was recovered from a human donor with aplastic anemia. The CDR3 DNA is TGTGCCAGCAGCTTACATCCAGACGGGACAGCCCTTTCTTTT. Protein: CASSLHPDGTALSF.